The sequence of this T cell receptor beta chain was determined in a study of T cell responses to AZD1222 COVID-19 vaccine (dated by TCRdb to about 2021). Regarding the complete study: AZD1222 recipients whose second dose came at about 4 weeks and those whose second dose came at about 12 weeks were combined into one group, since spike-specific TCR depth and breadth did not differ between the two schedules. A total of around 240 trial participants underwent TCR sequencing, of whom 207 had received two doses of AZD1222 and roughly 26 had received two doses of the MenACWY control vaccine. Trial participants were enrolled by age into subgroups of 18-55, 56-69 and 70-plus years, and 148, 28 and 57 TCR-sequenced participants, respectively, were included in these subgroups. General conclusions and limits of the study: Because no day 14 peak-response samples were available, the repertoires could be characterized only after the peak T cell response. Spike-specific TCR breadth and depth rose significantly after two AZD1222 doses compared with day 0 and with MenACWY recipients. The whole spike protein was spanned by vaccine-associated CD4 TCRs, and dominant responses were seen in regions 160-218 and 743-854. In the small 56-69-year group, the increase in depth fell short of significance, most likely because of low power. Participants were mostly white British and included more females than males, and it was suggested by the authors that clonal diversity may have been underestimated. Epitopes outside the regions mutated in the B.1.351 and B.1.1.7 variants were reportedly recognized by nearly half of the unique spike-specific TCRs. Conclusions about previously exposed vaccinees were limited because only six or seven AZD1222 recipients were SARS-CoV-2 seropositive at baseline.

A remark on this clone: Its recognized antigen is unknown. No qualities accompany the bases; no much larger clone lies one base away.

Reading the label with the study, this specimen's time point is: baseline before first vaccination. Vaccinee samples came from UK trials COV001 and COV002, including a single-blind randomized controlled phase 2/3 trial of AZD1222 (ChAdOx1 nCoV-19) in healthy adults. For TCRbeta chain sequencing, PBMC samples were collected from trial participants at day 0 and at day 28 after the second dose. CDR1 and CDR2, per the germline V gene (reference sequence), are DFQATT and SNEGSKA. V is reduced by 3 bases and J by 3 bases, leaving a spacing of 15 bases between them. The CDR3 starts with the cysteine, ends with the phenylalanine, and has 14 residues. Only the CDR3 part of the read is kept: 42 bases, read in frame from the first base. The CDR3 regions of human TCRbeta chains were subjected to immunosequencing. Under the source paper's analysis protocol: TCRs in the repertoires were compared against a reference library of SARS-CoV-2-specific TCRs that had been generated with the MIRA antigen-specificity platform. Breadth was defined as the fraction of unique TCRs that were SARS-CoV-2-associated, and depth was defined as the fraction of total T cells that were SARS-CoV-2-associated. Each spike-specific TCR was assigned to its reactive spike region and to a CD4 or CD8 class using the MIRA data. Log10-transformed breadth and depth values were compared by one-way ANOVA with Sidak's multiple comparisons tests. TCRdb holds this immuneACCESS table with in-frame rearrangements only. Some clones are missing; in checked studies, unresolved V genes explain under half, and the rest has no known cause. The DNA was the basis for D and trimming; V, J and clone size are from that table. Present in this sample are some 130,000 clones, 85% to 95% of which were seen just once. The ten largest clones represent about 9.1% of the sample.

The clonotype was recovered from an adult in good health. The chain is made from TRBV20-1 and TRBJ2-7; matching of 5 bases hints at TRBD2 as the D gene. The starting material was peripheral blood, obtained on day 0 of AZD1222 vaccination. The CDR3 corresponds to CSASTSGGFYEQYF. The DNA reads TGCAGTGCTAGTACTTCTGGAGGATTCTACGAGCAGTACTTC.